This T cell receptor beta chain was identified in a study of blood T cell repertoires in COVID-19. At the level of the study: Sites across the United States, Italy and Spain contributed samples from acute and convalescent COVID-19. In each case, the material was cDNA or gDNA derived from T cells, B-cell-depleted T cells, or PBMCs.

Per the original data handling: Amplification from reference gene primers served as the basis for estimated nucleated cell counts. Produced via immunoSEQ multiplex PCR; TCRdb's table is partial and in-frame only. The V and J calls and clone size were taken over from that table, and D and trimming were inferred from the DNA. The sample contains about 60,000 clones, less than 90% of which appear only once. Seattle's cohort entered during active infection and was followed longitudinally. Germline V gene data show CDR1 as LNHDA and CDR2 as SQIVND (reference sequence). This CDR3 spans 14 amino acids. The V segment lost 5 bases and the J segment 8 bases; nucleotides outside the gene matches: 9.

Sequencing used peripheral blood. The chain is built from TRBV19 and TRBJ1-2, with 9 nucleotides matching TRBD1. The source of this sequence is a man in his 60s with COVID-19, enrolled during active disease. The CDR3 nucleotides read TGTGCCAGTAGTCAGGACAGGGGCCTTAACGGCTACACCTTC. Translated: CASSQDRGLNGYTF.